This T cell receptor beta chain came from a study of T cells after yellow fever vaccination. Each CDR3 protein gets one entry after TCRdb re-called the 5' RACE reads with MiXCR. The table shows about 630,000 distinct CDR3 sequences, with roughly 12% occurring only once. This clonotype was seen a handful of times. The CDR3 extends over 14 amino acids. The V end lost 5 bases, the J end lost 5 bases, and 13 bases lay between the germline ends. Germline V gives CDR1 SGHTA, CDR2 FQGNSA. The clonotype originates from a man aged 25-45 years who received the YFV17D yellow fever vaccine. Material: PBMCs, obtained on the day of the yellow fever booster vaccination. The chain employs TRBV7-2 and TRBJ2-1; D is ambiguous. CDR3 loop: CASSESTANNEQFF. In nucleotides, the CDR3 is TGTGCCAGCAGCGAAAGTACAGCGAACAATGAGCAGTTCTTC.